These 5 T cell receptor beta chains were all obtained from the same sample, sequenced in a study of blood T cell repertoires in COVID-19. Libraries were prepared by immunoSEQ multiplex PCR; TCRdb keeps only in-frame clonotypes and omits some of them. The sample lists 95,000 to 110,000 clones, roughly 84% occurring once. Sequenced material: peripheral blood. These receptors were taken from a human donor in a cohort sampled during active or convalescent COVID-19.

As for this clone: Within the sample, other DNA sequences also encode this same CDR3. J is TRBJ1-4 and V is TRBV28; D may be TRBD1 (5 bases). V was cut by 5 bases and J by 8 bases, with 9 bases left in between. From germline, CDR1 is MDHEN and CDR2 SYDVKM. This CDR3 has 12 amino acids. The CDR3: CASSQGNEKLFF. Written as DNA, the CDR3 is TGTGCCAGCAGTCAGGGAAACGAAAAACTGTTTTTT.

The chain links TRBV2 to TRBJ2-7, with D possibly being TRBD2 (6 bases). Germline V lookup: CDR1 SNHLY, CDR2 FYNNEI. The CDR3 totals 15 residues. The V gene lost 2 bases and the J gene lost 6 bases, with 17 bases spanning the gap. CDR3 sequence reads: CASSEWDSGGREQYF. DNA for the CDR3: TGTGCCAGCAGTGAATGGGATTCCGGGGGACGCGAGCAGTACTTC.

This clone was found a few times. V usage is TRBV11-3 and J usage is TRBJ1-6; TRBD1 matches 8 bases. The trim removed 7 bases at V and 8 bases at J, leaving 4 bases unmatched. This CDR3 is built from 13 residues. From germline, CDR1 is SGHNT and CDR2 YENEEA. CDR3 amino acids: CASKQGADSPLHF. CDR3 DNA: TGTGCCAGCAAGCAGGGGGCGGATTCACCCCTCCACTTT.

This chain connects TRBV6-5 to TRBJ1-1, with D uncertain. V was cut by 7 bases and J by 0 bases, with 15 bases left in between. The germline V gene has CDR1 MNHEY and CDR2 SVGAGI. CDR3 length equals 15 residues. The CDR3 reads CASTNVGVMNTEAFF. The CDR3 DNA sequence: TGTGCCAGCACCAACGTGGGAGTCATGAACACTGAAGCTTTCTTT.

This chain links TRBV18 with TRBJ2-5; the D is unclear. Trimming stripped 0 bases from V and 7 bases from J, with 6 bases between. This CDR3 is built from 12 residues. Germline assignment: CDR1 KGHSH and CDR2 LQKENI. The CDR3 protein is CASSPPTGTQYF. For the CDR3, the DNA is TGTGCCAGCTCACCACCCACGGGGACCCAGTACTTC.